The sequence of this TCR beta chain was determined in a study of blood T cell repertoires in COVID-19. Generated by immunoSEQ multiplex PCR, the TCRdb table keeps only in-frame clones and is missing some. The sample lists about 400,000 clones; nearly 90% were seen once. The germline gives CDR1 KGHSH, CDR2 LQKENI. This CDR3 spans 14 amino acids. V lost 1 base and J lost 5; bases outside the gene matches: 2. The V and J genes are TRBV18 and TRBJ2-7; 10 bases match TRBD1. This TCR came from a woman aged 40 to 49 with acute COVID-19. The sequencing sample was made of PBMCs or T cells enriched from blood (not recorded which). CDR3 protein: CASSPRTGGHEQYF. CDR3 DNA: TGTGCCAGCTCACCACGGACAGGGGGACACGAGCAGTACTTC.